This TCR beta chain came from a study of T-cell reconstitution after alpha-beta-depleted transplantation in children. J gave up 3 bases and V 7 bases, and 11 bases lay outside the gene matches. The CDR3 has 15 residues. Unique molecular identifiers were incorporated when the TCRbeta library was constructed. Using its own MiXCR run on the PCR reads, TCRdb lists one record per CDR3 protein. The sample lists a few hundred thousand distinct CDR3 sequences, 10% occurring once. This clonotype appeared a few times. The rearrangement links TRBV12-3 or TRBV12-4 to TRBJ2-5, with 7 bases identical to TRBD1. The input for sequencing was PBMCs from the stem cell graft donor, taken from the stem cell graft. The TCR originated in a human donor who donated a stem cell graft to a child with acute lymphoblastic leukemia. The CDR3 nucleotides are TGTGCCAGCATACCGGGAAACAGGGGCGAAGAGACCCAGTACTTC. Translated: CASIPGNRGEETQYF.